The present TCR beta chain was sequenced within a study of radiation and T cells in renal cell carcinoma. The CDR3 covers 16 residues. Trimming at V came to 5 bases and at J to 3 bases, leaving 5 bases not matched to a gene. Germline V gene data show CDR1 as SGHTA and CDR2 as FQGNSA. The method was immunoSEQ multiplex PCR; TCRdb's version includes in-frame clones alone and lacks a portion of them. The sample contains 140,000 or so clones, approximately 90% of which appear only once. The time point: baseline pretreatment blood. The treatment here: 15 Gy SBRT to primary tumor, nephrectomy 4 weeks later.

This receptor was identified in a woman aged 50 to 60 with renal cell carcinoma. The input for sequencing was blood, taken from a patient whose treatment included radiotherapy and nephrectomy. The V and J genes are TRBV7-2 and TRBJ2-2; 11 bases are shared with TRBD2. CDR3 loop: CASSTLAGAYTGELFF. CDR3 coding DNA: TGTGCCAGCAGCACACTAGCGGGGGCCTACACCGGGGAGCTGTTTTTT.